These T cell receptor beta chains were read from a single sample in a study of T-cell memory formation after mild COVID-19. MiXCR was run by TCRdb on the 5' RACE reads, yielding one entry per CDR3 protein. In the table there are hundreds of thousands of distinct CDR3 sequences, less than 25% of which are singletons. What was sequenced was PBMCs or a T cell subset sorted from them (not recorded which). These receptor sequences come from an adult woman who had mild COVID-19 (a few samples of this study predate the infection). Cell type and time point are not known. The CDR3 runs from the conserved cysteine through the conserved F or W. Each record gives: V gene, J gene, CDR3 protein.

>TRBV7-2|TRBJ1-2
CASSLGAGAYGYTF
>TRBV7-9|TRBJ2-7
CASSLGPGQMTYEQYF
>TRBV5-1|TRBJ2-2
CASSQTGGDTGELFF
>TRBV6-5|TRBJ1-1
CASSYGGGEAFF
>TRBV29-1|TRBJ1-2
CSSGTGSSYGYTF
>TRBV7-3|TRBJ2-1
CASSPRGAVSYNEQFF
>TRBV27|TRBJ2-7
CASSLGSGIRYEQYF
>TRBV18|TRBJ2-5
CASSPRGFLQETQYF
>TRBV28|TRBJ1-1
CASRGVALGADAFF
>TRBV20-1|TRBJ2-5
CSARGRGGGETQYF
>TRBV4-2|TRBJ2-7
CASSRSGQGKDYEQYF
>TRBV7-6|TRBJ1-1
CASSLEWQGSSVMNTEAFF
>TRBV5-5|TRBJ2-7
CASSPILAGGYEQYF
>TRBV20-1|TRBJ1-4
CSASNLPSNEKLFF
>TRBV20-1|TRBJ1-5
CSAGDYSNQPQHF
>TRBV4-3|TRBJ2-7
CASSQEVSVYEQYF
>TRBV12-3/TRBV12-4|TRBJ2-3
CASSRPGAGRSTDTQYF
>TRBV20-1|TRBJ1-5
CSARNTAVSKNQPQHF
>TRBV7-9|TRBJ1-2
CASSGDMAYGYTF
>TRBV7-6|TRBJ2-3
CASSLQGRELTDTQYF
>TRBV5-6|TRBJ2-7
CASSPPAGAGQYF
>TRBV18|TRBJ2-7
CASSPPGVVYEQYF
>TRBV12-3/TRBV12-4|TRBJ1-2
CASSLEVVVGGYTF
>TRBV7-8|TRBJ2-3
CASSSRGRTDTQYF
>TRBV5-1|TRBJ2-7
CASNSPFSYEQYF
>TRBV7-3|TRBJ1-1
CASSLLGQGAEAFF
>TRBV5-1|TRBJ2-7
CASSLGAGRTRDSSYEQYF
>TRBV20-1|TRBJ2-7
CSARGLAGGSYEQYF
>TRBV6-6|TRBJ1-1
CASSAGTDNTEAFF
>TRBV19|TRBJ2-7
CASSIGRGSASTYEQYF